This T cell receptor beta chain stems from a study of T cell responses to AZD1222 COVID-19 vaccine (dated by TCRdb to the early 2020s). Background for the entire study: AZD1222 recipients with second doses at about 4 weeks or about 12 weeks were pooled, because spike-specific TCR depth and breadth did not differ between schedules. TCR sequencing was performed for about 240 trial participants, of whom about 200 were given two doses of AZD1222 and approximately 25 were given two doses of MenACWY control vaccine. Enrollment into the trials was organized by age into subgroups of 18-55, 56-69 and 70-plus years, and those subgroups contained approximately 160, 26 and 62 TCR-sequenced participants, respectively.

Spanning cysteine to phenylalanine, the CDR3 consists of 12 amino acids. Only the CDR3 DNA is retained, 36 bases long and in frame from the first base. The germline V gene encodes CDR1 LNHDA and CDR2 SQIVND (reference sequence). A distance of 6 bases separates the germline ends of V and J, which lose 4 bases and 3 bases respectively. The paper's findings and limits, for the study overall: The 56-69-year group was small, and its depth increase did not reach significance, likely because of low power. Most participants were white British and females outnumbered males, and the authors suggested that clonal diversity may have been underestimated. Reportedly, almost half of the unique spike-specific TCRs recognized epitopes lying outside the regions that are mutated in the B.1.351 and B.1.1.7 variants. After two AZD1222 doses, spike-specific TCR breadth and depth were significantly higher than at day 0 and than in MenACWY recipients. Conclusions about previously exposed vaccinees were limited because only six or seven AZD1222 recipients were SARS-CoV-2 seropositive at baseline. Because no samples from the day 14 peak response were available, repertoires could be characterized only after the peak T cell response. CD4 TCRs associated with the vaccine covered the entire spike protein, and the dominant responses were in regions 160-218 and 743-854.

The time point label here, explained by the study, means: baseline before first vaccination. Samples from vaccinated people were obtained from the UK trials COV001 and COV002, which included a single-blind randomized controlled phase 2/3 trial of AZD1222 (ChAdOx1 nCoV-19) in healthy adults. Trial participant PBMC samples were collected at day 0 and day 28 after the second dose for TCRbeta chain sequencing. The CDR3 regions of human TCRbeta chains were analyzed by immunosequencing. The original methods were these. Repertoire TCRs were matched against a reference library of SARS-CoV-2-specific TCRs generated with the MIRA antigen-specificity platform. Breadth meant the fraction of unique TCRs that were SARS-CoV-2-associated, whereas depth meant the fraction of total T cells that were SARS-CoV-2-associated. Using the MIRA data, each spike-specific TCR was assigned both to the spike region to which the TCR was reactive and to a CD4 or CD8 class. Log10-transformed breadth and depth values were compared by one-way ANOVA with Sidak's multiple comparisons tests. This is the immuneACCESS table as TCRdb keeps it, with only in-frame sequences that have V and J called. A part of the clones is gone; compared with another copy, unresolved V genes explain less than half, and the rest is unexplained. That table furnishes V, J and clone size, whereas the DNA furnished D and trimming. For this sample there are around 72,000 clones; around four fifths appear just once. Roughly 5.4% of the sample is taken by the ten largest.

Regarding this clone: Its antigen has not been determined. Base qualities are not recorded, but no much larger clone differs from it by a single base.

Recombination linked TRBV19 to TRBJ1-2; the D gene assignment is ambiguous. The receptor's source is an adult in good health. This specimen consisted of peripheral blood, obtained on day 0 of AZD1222 vaccination. DNA sequence: TGTGCCAGTAGTAAGATGTACTATGGCTACACCTTC. It translates as CASSKMYYGYTF. Joined to the reference TRBV19 and TRBJ1-2 proteins, this CDR3 gives the full variable domain: DGGITQSPKYLFRKEGQNVTLSCEQNLNHDAMYWYRQDPGQGLRLIYYSQIVNDFQKGDIAEGYSVSREKKESFPLTVTSAQKNPTAFYLCASSKMYYGYTFGSGTRLTVV.